This TCR beta chain was identified in a study of cytomegalovirus exposure and HLA in healthy donors. Germline assignment: CDR1 SGHTA and CDR2 FQGNSA. J gave up 2 bases and V 1 base, and 7 bases lay outside the gene matches. The CDR3 has 16 amino acids. The PCR employed 60 Vbeta primers together with 13 Jbeta primers. Produced via immunoSEQ multiplex PCR; TCRdb's table is partial and in-frame only. The table lists around 110,000 clones, 77% of them singletons. As for this clone: Its matching antigen is unknown.

Study findings and constraints: According to an earlier analysis, most TCR beta V segments yielded productive rearrangements about 90% or about 30% of the time. Indistinguishability led to the exclusion of some V segments, TRBV6-2 and TRBV6-3 included.

The sequencing input was PBMCs. This sequence joins TRBV7-2 and TRBJ2-7; TRBD2 aligns across 8 bases. The sequence came from a male donor in good health and CMV-seronegative. Here the CDR3 DNA reads TGTGCCAGCAGCTTAGGGCTAGCGGGTCCTCCCTACGAGCAGTACTTC. This codes for CASSLGLAGPPYEQYF.